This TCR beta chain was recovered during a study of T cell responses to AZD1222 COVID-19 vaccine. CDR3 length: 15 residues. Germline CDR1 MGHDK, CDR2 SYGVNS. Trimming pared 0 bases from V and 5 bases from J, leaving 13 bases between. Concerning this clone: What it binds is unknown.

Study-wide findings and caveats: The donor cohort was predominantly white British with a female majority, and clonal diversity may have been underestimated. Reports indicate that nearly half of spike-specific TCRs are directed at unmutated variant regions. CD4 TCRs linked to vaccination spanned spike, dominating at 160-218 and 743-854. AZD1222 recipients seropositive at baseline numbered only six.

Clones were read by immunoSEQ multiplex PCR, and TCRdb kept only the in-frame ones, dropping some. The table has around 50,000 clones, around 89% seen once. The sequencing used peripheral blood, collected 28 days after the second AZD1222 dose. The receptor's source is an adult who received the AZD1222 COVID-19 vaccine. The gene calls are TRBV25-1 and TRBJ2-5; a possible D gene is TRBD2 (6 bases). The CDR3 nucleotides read TGTGCCAGCAGTGAATATCGGGGCGGGATGGAGACCCAGTACTTC. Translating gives CASSEYRGGMETQYF.